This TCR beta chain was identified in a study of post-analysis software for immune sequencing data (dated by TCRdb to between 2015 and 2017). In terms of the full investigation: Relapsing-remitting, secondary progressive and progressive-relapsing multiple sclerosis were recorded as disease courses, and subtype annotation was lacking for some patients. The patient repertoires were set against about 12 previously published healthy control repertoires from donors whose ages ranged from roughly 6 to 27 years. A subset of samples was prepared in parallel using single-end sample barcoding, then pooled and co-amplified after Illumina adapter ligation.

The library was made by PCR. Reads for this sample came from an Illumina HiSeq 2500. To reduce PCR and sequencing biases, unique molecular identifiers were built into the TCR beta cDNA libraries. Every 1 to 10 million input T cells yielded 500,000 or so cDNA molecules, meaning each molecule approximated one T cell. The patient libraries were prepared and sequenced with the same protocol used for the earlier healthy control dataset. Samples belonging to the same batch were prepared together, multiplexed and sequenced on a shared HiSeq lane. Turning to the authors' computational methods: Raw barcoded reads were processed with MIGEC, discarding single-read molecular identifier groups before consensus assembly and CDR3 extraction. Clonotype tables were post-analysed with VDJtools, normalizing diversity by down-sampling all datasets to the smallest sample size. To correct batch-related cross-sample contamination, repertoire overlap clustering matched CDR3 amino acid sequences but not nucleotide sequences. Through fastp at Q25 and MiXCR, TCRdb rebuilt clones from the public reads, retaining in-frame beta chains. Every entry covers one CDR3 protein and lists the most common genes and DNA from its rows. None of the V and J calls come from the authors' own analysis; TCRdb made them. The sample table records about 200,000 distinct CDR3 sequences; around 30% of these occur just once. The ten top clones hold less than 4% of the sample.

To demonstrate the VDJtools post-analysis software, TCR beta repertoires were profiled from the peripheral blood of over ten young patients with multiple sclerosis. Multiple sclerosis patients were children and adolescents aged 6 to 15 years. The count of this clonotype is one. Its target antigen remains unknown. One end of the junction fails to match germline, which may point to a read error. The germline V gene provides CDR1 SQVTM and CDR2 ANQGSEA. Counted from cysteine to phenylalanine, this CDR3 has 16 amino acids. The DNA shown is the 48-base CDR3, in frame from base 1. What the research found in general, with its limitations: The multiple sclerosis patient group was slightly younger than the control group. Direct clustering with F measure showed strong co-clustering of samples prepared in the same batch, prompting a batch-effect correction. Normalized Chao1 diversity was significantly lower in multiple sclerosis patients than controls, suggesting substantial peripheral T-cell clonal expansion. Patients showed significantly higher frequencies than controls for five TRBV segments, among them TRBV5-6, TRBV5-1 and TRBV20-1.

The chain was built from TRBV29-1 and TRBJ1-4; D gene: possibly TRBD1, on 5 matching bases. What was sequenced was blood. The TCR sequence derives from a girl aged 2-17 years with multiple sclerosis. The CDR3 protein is CSVIFRGDATNEKRFF. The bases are TGCAGCGTTATTTTTCGGGGGGATGCAACTAATGAAAAACGGTTTTTT.